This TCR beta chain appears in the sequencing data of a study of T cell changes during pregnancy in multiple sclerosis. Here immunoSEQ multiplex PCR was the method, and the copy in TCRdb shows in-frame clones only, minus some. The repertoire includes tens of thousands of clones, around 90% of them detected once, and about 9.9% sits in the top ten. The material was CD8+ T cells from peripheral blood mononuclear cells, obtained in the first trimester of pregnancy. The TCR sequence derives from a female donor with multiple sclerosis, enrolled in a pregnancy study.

CDR3 in amino acids: CASSLGQGAEKLFF. CDR3 nucleotides: TGTGCCAGCAGCTTGGGCCAGGGGGCGGAAAAACTGTTTTTT. V and J are TRBV11-2 and TRBJ1-4; TRBD1 matches at 8 bases. The CDR3 spans 14 residues. Germline loops: CDR1 SGHAT, CDR2 FQNNGV. J gave up 8 bases and V 3 bases, and 5 bases lay outside the gene matches.